The rows below give T cell receptor beta chains drawn from one sample of a study of tumor-infiltrating lymphocytes in primary liver carcinoma. TCRdb reanalysed the multiplex PCR reads using MiXCR and keeps one entry per CDR3 protein. The table shows approximately 190,000 distinct CDR3 sequences, with 70% to 90% occurring only once. The sample consisted of tumor tissue from primary liver carcinoma. The receptors originated from a man aged 35-49 years with primary liver carcinoma and hepatitis B virus infection. CDR3s include the opening cysteine and the closing phenylalanine or tryptophan. Each record gives: J gene, D gene, clone size, V gene, CDR3 protein, CDR3 DNA. A D gene is named only where the DNA matches it firmly. Clone size is given for some rows only: seen once, a few or many times, or a class if the clone is expanded.

TRBJ2-3 TRBD2 NA TRBV6-5 CTSNPELAGTDTQYF TGTACCAGCAACCCAGAACTAGCGGGAACAGATACGCAATATTTT
TRBJ2-3 TRBD1 many TRBV29-1 CSVEGQGSSDTQYF TGCAGCGTTGAGGGACAGGGGAGTTCAGATACGCAGTATTTT
TRBJ2-7 NA NA TRBV7-8 CASGTRALGVEQYF TGCGCCAGCGGAACACGGGCTCTAGGGGTCGAGCAGTATTTC
TRBJ2-5 NA NA TRBV11-2 CAISPSSFQGTGRETQYF TGTGCCATCAGCCCTAGCTCATTCCAGGGTACTGGGCGTGAGACCCAGTACTTC
TRBJ2-1 NA once TRBV11-3 CTSSLGVINNEQFF TGTACCAGTAGCTTAGGGGTCATCAACAATGAGCAGTTCTTC
TRBJ2-7 NA NA TRBV10-2 CTSSESGAFYEQYF TGCACCAGCAGTGAGTCAGGGGCCTTCTACGAGCAGTACTTC
TRBJ2-1 TRBD2 NA TRBV5-8 CASCSGLAGLYNEQFF TGTGCAAGCTGCTCGGGACTAGCGGGATTATACAATGAGCAGTTCTTC
TRBJ2-7 NA NA TRBV14 CASSLIGTYEQYF TGTGCCAGCAGCCTGATAGGAACCTACGAGCAGTACTTC
TRBJ2-7 NA NA TRBV6-1 CITSGLYEQYF TGTATCACCAGCGGACTCTACGAGCAGTACTTC
TRBJ1-3 TRBD1 NA TRBV6-6 CASSSDRVYGNTIYF TGTGCCAGCAGTTCGGACAGGGTGTACGGAAACACCATATATTTC
TRBJ2-7 NA NA TRBV11-2 CASSLRWIWENEQYF TGTGCTAGCAGCTTACGATGGATATGGGAAAACGAGCAGTACTTC
TRBJ2-6 NA NA TRBV12-3/TRBV12-4 CASTLGLTGVNVLIF TGTGCCAGCACCCTGGGACTTACCGGGGTCAACGTCCTGATTTTC
TRBJ2-3 NA few TRBV24-1 CTTSDNRGVDTQYF TGTACCACCAGTGACAACCGTGGTGTGGATACGCAGTATTTT
TRBJ2-1 TRBD2 many TRBV24-1 CATSDRLASSYNEQFF TGTGCCACCAGTGACCGACTAGCGAGCTCCTACAATGAGCAGTTCTTC
TRBJ2-1 NA NA TRBV12-3/TRBV12-4 CPSSAVAGGADEQFF NA
TRBJ2-2 NA NA TRBV19 CASSIVAGSESSRELFF TGTGCCAGTAGTATAGTGGCGGGCAGCGAGAGCAGCAGGGAGCTGTTTTTT
TRBJ2-2 NA once TRBV4-2 CTSGQTRGTTGELFF TGTACCAGCGGCCAAACCCGGGGTACAACCGGGGAGCTGTTTTTT
TRBJ2-7 TRBD1 NA TRBV14 CASSQDQGTGGLNQQYF TGTGCCAGCAGCCAAGATCAAGGGACAGGGGGCCTGAACCAACAGTACTTC
TRBJ2-3 NA once TRBV11-1 CTSSSGGSSVGASTGTQYF TGTACCAGCAGCTCTGGGGGAAGCTCTGTTGGAGCCAGCACAGGTACGCAGTATTTT
TRBJ1-1 NA NA TRBV29-1 CSVRAGWSMNIETFF TGCAGCGTTCGGGCGGGGTGGAGTATGAACATTGAAACTTTCTTT
TRBJ2-4 NA NA TRBV6-6 CASSQSGVLGYEQYF TGTGCTAGCAGCCAGTCAGGGGTACTTGGCTACGAGCAATACTTC
TRBJ1-1 NA NA TRBV19 CASSRRQDHTEAFF TGTGCCAGTAGTAGAAGACAGGACCACACTGAAGCTTTCTTT
TRBJ1-5 NA NA TRBV4-1 CASRPQGNNNQLQHF TGCGCCAGTAGACCCCAGGGGAATAACAATCAGCTCCAGCATTTT
TRBJ1-5 NA NA TRBV18 CASSLGQLNQPQHF TGTGCCAGCTCACTAGGACAACTGAATCAGCCCCAGCATTTT
TRBJ2-7 TRBD1 many TRBV5-6 CASSATGAREGQNSYEQYF TGTGCCAGCAGCGCCACAGGGGCCCGCGAGGGGCAGAACTCCTACGAGCAGTACTTC
TRBJ2-3 TRBD1 NA TRBV29-1 CSLSGTEASDTQYF TGCAGCCTTTCCGGGACAGAGGCATCAGATACGCAGTATTTT
TRBJ1-6 TRBD1 NA TRBV4-3 CTSSSWHRGRSSPLHF TGCACCAGCAGCTCCTGGCACAGGGGAAGGAGTTCACCCCTCCACTTT
TRBJ1-4 NA NA TRBV7-9 CASGLWEGTQTNEKPFF TGTGCCAGCGGACTGTGGGAGGGGACCCAAACTAATGAAAAACCGTTTTTT
TRBJ2-7 NA NA TRBV14 CASSQTWFSYEQSF TGTGCCAGCAGCCAAACGTGGTTCTCCTACGAGCAGTCCTTC
TRBJ1-5 NA NA TRBV11-2 CASSLVGVTGSNKPKHF TGTGCCAGCAGCTTAGTAGGGGTAACAGGGAGTAATAAGCCCAAGCATTTT
TRBJ1-1 NA NA TRBV10-2 CASRGHHLETEAFF TGCGCCAGCAGGGGACATCATTTGGAGACTGAAGCTTTCTTT
TRBJ2-3 NA NA TRBV7-8 CASSSGRRGQSTDTHYF TGTGCCAGCAGCTCCGGTCGGAGAGGCCAAAGCACAGATACGCACTATTTT
TRBJ2-7 NA NA TRBV5-1 CASSVDRNYEQYF TGCGCCAGCAGCGTTGACAGAAACTACGAGCAGTACTTC
TRBJ2-3 NA NA TRBV4-3 CTSRQRTFTDTQYF TGCACCAGCAGGCAACGGACTTTCACAGATACGCAGTATTTT
TRBJ2-1 TRBD2 NA TRBV4-2 CASGQDRTGPAGGPLGQFF TGTGCCAGCGGGCAAGATCGTACCGGCCCAGCGGGAGGGCCGTTGGGGCAGTTCTTC